Below are 3 T cell receptor beta chains sequenced from a single sample in a study of blood T cell repertoires in COVID-19. Measured with immunoSEQ multiplex PCR; TCRdb has only the in-frame clones, and not every one. The repertoire holds about 80,000 clones, roughly 80% seen once, with 35% to 40% in the top ten. Specimen: peripheral blood. The receptors stem from a woman aged 65 to 85 with acute or convalescent COVID-19.

This rearrangement joins TRBV2 to TRBJ2-2; no firm D call. Looked up from germline, CDR1 is SNHLY and CDR2 is FYNNEI. V gave up 7 bases and J gave up 5 bases, with 5 bases separating them. CDR3 size: 11 residues. CDR3: CASTRTGELFF. The CDR3 DNA sequence: TGTGCCAGCACCCGGACCGGGGAGCTGTTTTTT. The full variable domain, rest sourced from reference TRBV2 and TRBJ2-2, is EPEVTQTPSHQVTQMGQEVILRCVPISNHLYFYWYRQILGQKVEFLVSFYNNEISEKSEIFDDQFSVERPDGSNFTLKIRSTKLEDSAMYFCASTRTGELFFGEGSRLTVL.

This clone was detected only a few times. J is TRBJ1-1 and V is TRBV29-1; D unresolved. This CDR3 region has 12 residues. In germline, CDR1 is SQVTM, CDR2 ANQGSEA. V gave up 4 bases and J gave up 2 bases, with 8 bases separating them. CDR3 bases: TGCAGCGTTGCCCACAGTAACACTGAAGCTTTCTTT. Translation: CSVAHSNTEAFF.

The V and J genes are TRBV7-6 and TRBJ2-1; no clear D. The CDR3 consists of 13 residues. Germline V gene data show CDR1 as SGHVS and CDR2 as FNYEAQ. V lost 4 bases to trimming and J lost 9 bases, with 13 bases between them. The CDR3 DNA sequence: TGTGCCAGCAGCTACTTGAGGTCCACTGAGCAGTTCTTC. Its protein is CASSYLRSTEQFF.